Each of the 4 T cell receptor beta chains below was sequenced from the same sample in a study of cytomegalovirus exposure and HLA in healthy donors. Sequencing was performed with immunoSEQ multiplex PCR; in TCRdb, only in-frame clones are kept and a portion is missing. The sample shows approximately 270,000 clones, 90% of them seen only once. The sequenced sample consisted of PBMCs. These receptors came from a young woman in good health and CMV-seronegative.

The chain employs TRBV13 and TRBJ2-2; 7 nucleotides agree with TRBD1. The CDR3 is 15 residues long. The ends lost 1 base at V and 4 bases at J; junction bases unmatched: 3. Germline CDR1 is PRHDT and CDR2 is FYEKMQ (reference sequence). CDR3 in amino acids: CASSLVGDSTGELFF. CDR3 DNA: TGTGCCAGCAGCTTAGTGGGGGACAGCACCGGGGAGCTGTTTTTT.

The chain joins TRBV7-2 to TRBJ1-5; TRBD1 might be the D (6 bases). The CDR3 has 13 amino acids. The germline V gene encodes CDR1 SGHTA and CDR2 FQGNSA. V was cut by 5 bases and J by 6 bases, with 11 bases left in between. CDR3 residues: CASSPGEGQPQHF. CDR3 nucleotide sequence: TGTGCCAGCAGCCCAGGGGAGGGTCAGCCCCAGCATTTT. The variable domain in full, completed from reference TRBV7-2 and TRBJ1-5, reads GAGVSQSPSNKVTEKGKDVELRCDPISGHTALYWYRQSLGQGLEFLIYFQGNSAPDKSGLPSDRFSAERTGGSVSTLTIQRTQQEDSAVYLCASSPGEGQPQHFGDGTRLSIL.

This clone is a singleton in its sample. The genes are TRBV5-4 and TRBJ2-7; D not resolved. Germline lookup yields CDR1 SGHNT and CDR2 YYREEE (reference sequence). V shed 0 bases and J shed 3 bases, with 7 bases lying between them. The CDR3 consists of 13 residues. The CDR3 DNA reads TGTGCCAGCAGCTTGGCCAGTAACTACGAGCAGTACTTC. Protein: CASSLASNYEQYF.

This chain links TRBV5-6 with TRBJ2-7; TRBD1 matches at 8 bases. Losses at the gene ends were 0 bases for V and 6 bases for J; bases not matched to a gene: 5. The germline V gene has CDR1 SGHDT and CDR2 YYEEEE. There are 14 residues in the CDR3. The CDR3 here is CASSLGAGGGEQYF. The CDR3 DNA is TGTGCCAGCAGCTTGGGGGCAGGGGGCGGCGAGCAGTACTTC.